This T cell receptor (beta chain) was captured by sequencing in a study of blood T cells in healthy people across ages. Study-wide points: It was the long-lived donors that had more naive CD4+ cells and higher diversity than aged donors.

Together with a sample-barcoded 5' primer, a J-beta primer mix was included in a second PCR lasting about 6 to 11 cycles. TCRdb called the 5' RACE reads again in MiXCR, with one record for every CDR3 protein. The repertoire holds fewer than 2,000,000 distinct CDR3 sequences, with roughly 30% as singletons. CDR3 size: 14 residues. V lost 2 bases to trimming and J lost 12 bases, with 17 bases between them. CDR1 is LGHDT and CDR2 is YNNKEL in the germline V gene (reference sequence). Concerning this clonotype itself: The antigen is unknown.

This receptor was obtained from a woman in her twenties or thirties in good health. The V gene is TRBV3-1, the J gene TRBJ2-1; D is tentatively TRBD1 or TRBD2 (6 bases each). Sequencing was performed on blood. The CDR3 DNA follows: TGTGCCAGCAGCCAACGGGACTCCCAAGGGGGGCAGTTCTTC. Translating gives CASSQRDSQGGQFF.